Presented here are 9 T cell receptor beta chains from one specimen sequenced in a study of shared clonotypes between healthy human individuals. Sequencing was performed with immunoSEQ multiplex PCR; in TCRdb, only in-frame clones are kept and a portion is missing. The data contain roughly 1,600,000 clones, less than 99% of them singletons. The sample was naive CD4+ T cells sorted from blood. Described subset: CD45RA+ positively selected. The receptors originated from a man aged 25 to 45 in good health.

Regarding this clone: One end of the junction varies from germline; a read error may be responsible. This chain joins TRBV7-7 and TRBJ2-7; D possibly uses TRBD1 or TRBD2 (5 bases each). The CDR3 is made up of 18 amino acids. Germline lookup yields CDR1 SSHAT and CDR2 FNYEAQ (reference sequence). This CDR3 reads CASSLFWVVTWGTYEQYF. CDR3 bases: TGTGCTAGCAGCTTATTTTGGGTCGTGACGTGGGGGACCTACGAGCAGTACTTC.

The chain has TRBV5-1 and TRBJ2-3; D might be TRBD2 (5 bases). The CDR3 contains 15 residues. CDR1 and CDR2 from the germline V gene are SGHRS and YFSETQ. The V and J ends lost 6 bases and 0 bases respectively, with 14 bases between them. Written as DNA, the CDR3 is TGCGCCAGCAACTGGCAGGACTCTAGCACAGATACGCAGTATTTT. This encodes CASNWQDSSTDTQYF.

Written as DNA, the CDR3 is TGTGCCAGCAGCCCGAGACTAGCGGGAGCGCAAGAGACCCAGTACTTC. It codes for CASSPRLAGAQETQYF. The rearrangement links TRBV5-4 to TRBJ2-5, with 12 bases identical to TRBD2. Trimming at V came to 4 bases and at J to 2 bases, leaving 6 bases not matched to a gene. In germline, CDR1 is SGHNT, CDR2 YYREEE (reference sequence). The CDR3 is 16 residues long.

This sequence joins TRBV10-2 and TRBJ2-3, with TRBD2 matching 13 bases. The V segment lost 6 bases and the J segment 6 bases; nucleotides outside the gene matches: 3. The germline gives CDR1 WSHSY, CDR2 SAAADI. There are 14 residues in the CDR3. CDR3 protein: CASSGTSGEDTQYF. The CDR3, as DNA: TGCGCCAGCAGCGGGACTAGCGGGGAGGATACGCAGTATTTT.

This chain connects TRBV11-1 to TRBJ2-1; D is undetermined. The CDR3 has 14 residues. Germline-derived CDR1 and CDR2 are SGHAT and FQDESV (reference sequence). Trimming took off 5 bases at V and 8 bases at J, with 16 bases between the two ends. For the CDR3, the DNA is TGTGCCAGCAGCCTTAGTGTATGGGGTCATGAGCAGTTCTTC. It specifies CASSLSVWGHEQFF. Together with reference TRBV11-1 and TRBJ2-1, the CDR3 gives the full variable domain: EAEVAQSPRYKITEKSQAVAFWCDPISGHATLYWYRQILGQGPELLVQFQDESVVDDSQLPKDRFSAERLKGVDSTLKIQPAELGDSAMYLCASSLSVWGHEQFFGPGTRLTVL.

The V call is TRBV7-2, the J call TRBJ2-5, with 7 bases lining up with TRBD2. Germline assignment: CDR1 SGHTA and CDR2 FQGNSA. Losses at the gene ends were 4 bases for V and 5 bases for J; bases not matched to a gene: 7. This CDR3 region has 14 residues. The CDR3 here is CASSSQAGTETQYF. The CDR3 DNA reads TGTGCCAGCAGCTCCCAAGCGGGAACTGAGACCCAGTACTTC. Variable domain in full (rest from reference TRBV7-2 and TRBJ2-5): GAGVSQSPSNKVTEKGKDVELRCDPISGHTALYWYRQSLGQGLEFLIYFQGNSAPDKSGLPSDRFSAERTGGSVSTLTIQRTQQEDSAVYLCASSSQAGTETQYFGPGTRLLVL.

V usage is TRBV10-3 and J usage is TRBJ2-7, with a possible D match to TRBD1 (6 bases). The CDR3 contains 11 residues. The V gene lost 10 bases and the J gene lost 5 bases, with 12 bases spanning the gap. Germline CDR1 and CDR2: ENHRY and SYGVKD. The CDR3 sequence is CATTGSDEQYF. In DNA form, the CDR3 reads TGTGCCACTACAGGGTCCGACGAGCAGTACTTC.

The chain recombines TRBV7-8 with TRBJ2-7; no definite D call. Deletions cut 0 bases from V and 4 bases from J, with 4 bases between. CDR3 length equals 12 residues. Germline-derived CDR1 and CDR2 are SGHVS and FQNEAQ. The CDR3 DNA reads TGTGCCAGCAGCTTAGCGTGGTACGAGCAGTACTTC. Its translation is CASSLAWYEQYF.

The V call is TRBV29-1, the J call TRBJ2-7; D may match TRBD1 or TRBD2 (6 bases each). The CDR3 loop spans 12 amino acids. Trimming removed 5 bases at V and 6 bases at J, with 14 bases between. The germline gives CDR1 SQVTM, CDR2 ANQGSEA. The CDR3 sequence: CSVTIRGAEQYF. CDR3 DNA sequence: TGCAGCGTTACCATTAGGGGGGCCGAGCAGTACTTC.